This T cell receptor (beta chain) was identified in a study of blood T cell repertoires in COVID-19. Across the study: Collection of acute and convalescent COVID-19 samples took place in the United States, Italy and Spain. PBMCs, B-cell-depleted T cells, or T cells provided the cDNA or gDNA that made up the material.

Germline CDR1 reads SGHNT; CDR2 reads YENEEA. The ends were cut back, 5 bases at V and 0 bases at J, with 5 bases in the middle. The CDR3 is made up of 14 amino acids. Study processing details: Amplification with reference gene primers provided the estimates of nucleated cell counts. The table came from immunoSEQ multiplex PCR; TCRdb's copy has only in-frame clones and leaves some out. The D gene and trimming were derived from the DNA, and the V and J assignments and clone size from that table. The sample has approximately 530,000 clones; about 88% are singletons. While infection was still active, Seattle patients were enrolled and then followed longitudinally. This clone is a singleton in its sample.

The sequence derives from a woman between 50 and 59 years old with COVID-19, enrolled during active disease. Sequences were obtained from peripheral blood. This rearrangement joins TRBV11-3 to TRBJ1-6; D remains unclear. The CDR3 sequence: CASSHSSYNSPLHF. The CDR3 DNA follows: TGTGCCAGCAGCCACAGCTCCTATAATTCACCCCTCCACTTT.